The TCR beta chain under discussion was sequenced for a study of cytomegalovirus exposure and HLA in healthy donors. As regards this clone: What it binds is not known.

The germline gives CDR1 LGHNA, CDR2 YSLEER. CDR3 length equals 15 residues. Trimming cost V 1 base and J 6 bases, with 15 bases left between them. Repertoires were generated with immunoSEQ multiplex PCR, while TCRdb's copy carries only in-frame clones and drops some. This table holds 200,000 to 250,000 clones, roughly 88% found once. Broader study findings: In the 120 validation repertoires, roughly 94% of cluster scores exceeded 0, per a later analysis.

Sequenced sample: PBMCs. This TCR was sampled from a woman aged 25 to 45 in good health and CMV-seropositive. The chain joins TRBV4-3 to TRBJ1-2; tentatively, D is TRBD1 (5 bases). CDR3 in DNA: TGCGCCAGCAGCCAAGGGCCGGGACCACATAATGGCTACACCTTC. Its protein is CASSQGPGPHNGYTF.